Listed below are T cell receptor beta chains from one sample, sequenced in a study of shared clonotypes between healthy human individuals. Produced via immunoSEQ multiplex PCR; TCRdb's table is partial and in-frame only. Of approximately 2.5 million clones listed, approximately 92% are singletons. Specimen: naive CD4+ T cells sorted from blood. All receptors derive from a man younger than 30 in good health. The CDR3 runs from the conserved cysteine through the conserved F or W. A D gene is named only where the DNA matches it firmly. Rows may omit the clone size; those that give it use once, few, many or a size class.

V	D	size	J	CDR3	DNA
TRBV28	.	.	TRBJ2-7	CASSSSGAGSYEQYF	TGTGCCAGCAGTTCATCAGGGGCGGGGTCTTACGAGCAGTACTTC
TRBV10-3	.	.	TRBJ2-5	CAISESTGQTGTQYF	TGTGCCATCAGTGAGTCGACTGGACAGACCGGGACCCAGTACTTC
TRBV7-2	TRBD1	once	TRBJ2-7	CASSLAPDRGYEQYF	TGTGCCAGCAGCTTAGCGCCGGACAGGGGCTACGAGCAGTACTTC
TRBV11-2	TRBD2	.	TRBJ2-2	CASSTRLERGPGGELFF	TGTGCCAGCAGCACGCGACTAGAGCGGGGGCCGGGCGGGGAGCTGTTTTTT
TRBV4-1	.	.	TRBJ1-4	CASSQDGQYEKLFF	TGCGCCAGCAGCCAGGACGGACAGTATGAAAAACTGTTTTTT
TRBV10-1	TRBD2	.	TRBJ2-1	CASSRSSGREGLYNEQFF	TGCGCCAGCAGTCGGTCTAGCGGGCGGGAGGGCTTGTACAATGAGCAGTTCTTC
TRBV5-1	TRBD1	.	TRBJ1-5	CASSLGGDSQPQHF	TGCGCCAGCAGCTTGGGCGGGGACAGTCAGCCCCAGCATTTT
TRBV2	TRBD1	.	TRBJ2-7	CASSRQGTYEQYF	TGTGCCAGCAGTCGACAGGGAACCTACGAGCAGTACTTC
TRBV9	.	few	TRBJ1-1	CASSAGFMNTEAFF	TGTGCCAGCAGCGCAGGGTTCATGAACACTGAAGCTTTCTTT
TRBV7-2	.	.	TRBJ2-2	CASSLTRDGTGELFF	TGTGCCAGCAGCTTGACGCGGGATGGTACCGGGGAGCTGTTTTTT
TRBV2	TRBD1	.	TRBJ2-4	CASSRGQEGGNIQYF	TGTGCCAGCAGTCGCGGACAGGAAGGGGGAAACATTCAGTACTTC
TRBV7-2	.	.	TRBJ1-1	CASSLGTGFEAFF	TGTGCCAGCAGCCTAGGGACCGGCTTTGAAGCTTTCTTT
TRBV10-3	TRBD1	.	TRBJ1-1	CAISGTANTEAFF	TGTGCCATTTCGGGGACAGCGAACACTGAAGCTTTCTTT
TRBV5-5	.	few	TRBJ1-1	CASSLAQGRGTEAFF	TGTGCCAGCAGCTTGGCCCAGGGCCGAGGGACTGAAGCTTTCTTT
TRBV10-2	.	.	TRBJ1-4	CASSESIGEKLFF	TGCGCCAGCAGTGAGTCGATTGGTGAAAAACTGTTTTTT
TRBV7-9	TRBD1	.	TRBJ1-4	CASSLGQGNEKLFF	TGTGCCAGCAGCTTAGGACAGGGGAATGAAAAACTGTTTTTT
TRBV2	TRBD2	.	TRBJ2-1	CASLASGGYYNEQFF	TGTGCCAGCCTAGCTAGCGGGGGATACTACAATGAGCAGTTCTTC
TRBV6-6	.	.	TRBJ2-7	CASRRGTGYYEQYF	TGTGCCAGCAGGAGGGGGACTGGGTACTACGAGCAGTACTTC
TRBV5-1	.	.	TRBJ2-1	CASSPSGGDGYNEQFF	TGCGCCAGCAGCCCCTCGGGCGGGGACGGGTACAATGAGCAGTTCTTC
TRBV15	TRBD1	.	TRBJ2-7	CATSRGVDRGLFEQYF	TGTGCCACCAGCAGAGGTGTAGACAGGGGGCTATTCGAGCAGTACTTC
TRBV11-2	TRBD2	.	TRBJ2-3	CASSIGGGGADTQYF	TGTGCCAGCAGCATCGGAGGCGGGGGGGCAGATACGCAGTATTTT
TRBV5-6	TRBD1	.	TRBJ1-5	CASSFGTGVGNQPQHF	TGTGCCAGCAGCTTTGGGACAGGGGTTGGCAATCAGCCCCAGCATTTT
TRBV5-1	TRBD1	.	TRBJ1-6	CASSLGQGGNSPLHF	TGCGCCAGCAGCTTGGGACAGGGAGGTAATTCACCCCTCCACTTT
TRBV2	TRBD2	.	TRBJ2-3	CASSSGGGTDTQYF	TGTGCCAGCAGCAGCGGGGGCGGTACAGATACGCAGTATTTT
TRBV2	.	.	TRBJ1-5	CASSEALTNQPQHF	TGTGCCAGCAGTGAAGCGTTAACCAATCAGCCCCAGCATTTT
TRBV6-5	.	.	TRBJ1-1	CASSYSAGFMNTEAFF	TGTGCCAGCAGTTACTCGGCGGGTTTTATGAACACTGAAGCTTTCTTT